This T cell receptor beta chain was retrieved from a study of T cell responses to AZD1222 COVID-19 vaccine. Notes on the study in general: At baseline, seropositivity was found in only a handful of AZD1222 recipients. With dominance at 160-218 and 743-854, vaccine-associated CD4 TCRs spanned spike.

Using immunoSEQ multiplex PCR, the repertoire was profiled, and TCRdb retains in-frame clones only, with some absent. The table includes about 120,000 clones, 75% to 90% detected once. Concerning this clone: Its target is unknown.

The CDR3 is 19 residues long. V was pared by 1 base and J by 1 base, with 11 bases of the junction left unmatched. Germline V CDR1 and CDR2: SGHTA, FQGTGA. The gene calls are TRBV7-3 and TRBJ2-3; 10 bases map to TRBD2. Sequencing was performed on peripheral blood, taken 28 days after the second AZD1222 dose. The clonotype comes from an adult who received the AZD1222 COVID-19 vaccine. CDR3 sequence: CASSLNPRPSGGGTDTQYF. Written as DNA, the CDR3 is TGTGCCAGCAGCTTAAACCCTCGCCCTAGCGGGGGTGGCACAGATACGCAGTATTTT.